What follows are 31 T cell receptor beta chains derived from one specimen sequenced in a study of blood T cell repertoires in COVID-19. The protocol was immunoSEQ multiplex PCR, while the TCRdb copy is restricted to in-frame clones and leaves out a portion. Found here are tens of thousands of clones, about four fifths of them singletons; the top ten hold less than 4.5%. Sequencing was carried out using PBMCs or T cells enriched from blood (not recorded which). These TCRs come from a woman aged 40 to 50 with acute COVID-19.

CDR3 in DNA: TGTGCCAGCAAACAGGGCAGCAATCAGCCCCAGCATTTT. Translation: CASKQGSNQPQHF. The chain links TRBV2 to TRBJ1-5; TRBD1 is a possible D gene (6 bases). Trimming took off 7 bases at V and 1 base at J, with 8 bases between the two ends. The length of the CDR3 is 13 residues. Germline assignment: CDR1 SNHLY and CDR2 FYNNEI.

The chain combines TRBV14 with TRBJ1-1, with 8 bases aligning to TRBD1. Germline loops: CDR1 SGHDN, CDR2 FVKESK. The V segment lost 4 bases and the J segment 0 bases; nucleotides outside the gene matches: 7. The CDR3 has 16 residues. CDR3 DNA: TGTGCCAGCAGCCCTGACAGGGGTACTATGAACACTGAAGCTTTCTTT. This sequence encodes CASSPDRGTMNTEAFF.

DNA of the CDR3: TGTGCCAGCAGCCTGCGGCGCACAGATACGCAGTATTTT. Protein: CASSLRRTDTQYF. V is TRBV11-3 and J is TRBJ2-3; D uncertain. Trimming left V 5 bases short and J 1 base short, with 7 bases between. The CDR3 contains 13 residues. CDR1 and CDR2 (germline): SGHNT, YENEEA.

This chain uses TRBV5-8 with TRBJ1-1; TRBD1 matches 7 bases. Germline CDR1 is SGHTS and CDR2 is YDEGEE. V trimming: 4 bases; J trimming: 3 bases; junction bases outside the gene matches: 6. The CDR3 is 14 residues long. The CDR3 nucleotides are TGTGCCAGCAGCGACGGGACAGACGACACTGAAGCTTTCTTT. Translating gives CASSDGTDDTEAFF.

This clone was detected only once. The genes are TRBV5-4 and TRBJ1-2; unclear D gene. The CDR3 contains 15 residues. CDR1 and CDR2 (germline): SGHNT, YYREEE (reference sequence). V gave up 0 bases and J gave up 5 bases, with 14 bases separating them. The CDR3 sequence: CASSLGGLLEYGYTF. CDR3 DNA: TGTGCCAGCAGCTTGGGAGGACTGTTGGAGTATGGCTACACCTTC.

J is TRBJ1-4 and V is TRBV5-4, with a possible D match to TRBD1 (5 bases). V lost 3 bases, J lost 4 bases, and 16 bases lay in between. CDR1 and CDR2 from the germline V gene are SGHNT and YYREEE (reference sequence). The CDR3 has 16 amino acids. The DNA of the CDR3 is TGTGCCAGCAGCTCCCACCCAGGGAAAGTTAATGAAAAACTGTTTTTT. It encodes CASSSHPGKVNEKLFF.

V usage is TRBV9 and J usage is TRBJ2-1, with TRBD1 matching over 8 bases. Unmatched junction bases numbered 5, after V lost 4 bases and J lost 2 bases. Germline CDR1 and CDR2: SGDLS and YYNGEE. The CDR3 is 15 amino acids. For the CDR3, the DNA is TGTGCCAGCAGCATCGGACAGGGAACCTACAATGAGCAGTTCTTC. Protein product: CASSIGQGTYNEQFF.

This rearrangement joins TRBV27 to TRBJ2-7; D may be TRBD1 (6 bases). Trimming cost V 5 bases and J 9 bases, with 14 bases left between them. CDR1 and CDR2 from the germline V gene are MNHEY and SMNVEV (reference sequence). The CDR3 has 12 amino acids. CDR3 sequence (DNA): TGTGCCAGCAGTCCCTCGGGACAAACGCAGTACTTC. Translated: CASSPSGQTQYF.

This chain connects TRBV6-5 to TRBJ2-1; no clear D gene. This CDR3 region has 13 residues. In germline, CDR1 is MNHEY, CDR2 SVGAGI. Trimming left V 3 bases short and J 2 bases short, with 5 bases between. This chain's CDR3 is CASSYRAYNEQFF. For the CDR3, the DNA is TGTGCCAGCAGTTATCGGGCCTACAATGAGCAGTTCTTC.

In DNA, the CDR3 is TGTGCCAGCAGCTTAGGACTAGCGAACACCTACGAGCAGTACTTC. Protein: CASSLGLANTYEQYF. The chain joins TRBV3-1 (or the pseudogene TRBV3-2) to TRBJ2-7, with 9 bases matching TRBD2. The trim removed 5 bases at V and 2 bases at J, leaving 7 bases unmatched. The CDR3 totals 15 residues. CDR1 is LGHDT and CDR2 is YNNKEL in the germline V gene (reference sequence).

The chain combines TRBV7-8 with TRBJ1-3; 7 nucleotides agree with TRBD1. The CDR3 consists of 14 residues. V shed 5 bases and J 3 bases; nucleotides not matched to a gene: 4. Per the germline V gene, CDR1 is SGHVS and CDR2 is FQNEAQ. For the CDR3, the DNA is TGTGCCAGCAGCACAGGGGTGAATGGAAACACCATATATTTT. Its protein is CASSTGVNGNTIYF. The full variable domain, with the rest looked up from reference TRBV7-8 and TRBJ1-3, is GAGVSQSPRYKVAKRGQDVALRCDPISGHVSLFWYQQALGQGPEFLTYFQNEAQLDKSGLPSDRFFAERPEGSVSTLKIQRTQQEDSAVYLCASSTGVNGNTIYFGEGSWLTVV.

This clone has just one count. The genes are TRBV6-5 and TRBJ1-5; 7 nucleotides agree with TRBD1. V dropped 8 bases and J dropped 6; count of bases not matched to a gene: 4. The germline V gene has CDR1 MNHEY and CDR2 SVGAGI. The CDR3 totals 12 residues. Written as DNA, the CDR3 is TGTGCCAGCCGACAGGGTTTTCAGCCCCAGCATTTT. Translation: CASRQGFQPQHF.

This rearrangement joins TRBV11-2 to TRBJ2-7; 7 bases agree with TRBD1. With V trimmed by 5 bases and J by 2 bases, 9 bases remained unmatched. CDR3 length: 15 amino acids. Per the germline V gene, CDR1 is SGHAT and CDR2 is FQNNGV. CDR3 loop: CASSRQGLGAYEQYV. CDR3 coding DNA: TGTGCCAGCAGCAGACAGGGCCTAGGGGCCTACGAGCAGTACGTC.

The rearrangement links TRBV10-3 to TRBJ2-1, with D unclear. Germline V gene lookup returns CDR1 ENHRY and CDR2 SYGVKD. V was cut by 2 bases and J by 0 bases, with 17 bases left in between. The CDR3 sequence is 18 residues long. The CDR3 is CAISETRRVESSYNEQFF. The CDR3 DNA sequence: TGTGCCATCAGTGAGACACGACGGGTCGAAAGCTCCTACAATGAGCAGTTCTTC.

This chain links TRBV19 with TRBJ1-4; 7 positions agree with TRBD1. V lost 5 bases, J lost 8 bases, and 11 bases stayed unmatched. The germline CDR1 and CDR2 sequences are LNHDA and SQIVND (reference sequence). The CDR3 is made up of 15 amino acids. The CDR3 region has the DNA TGTGCCAGTAGTCCGCGACAGGGAAGAAACGAAAAACTGTTTTTT. Encoded protein: CASSPRQGRNEKLFF.

The rearrangement links TRBV10-2 to TRBJ2-2; D gene ambiguous. Trimming took off 0 bases at V and 8 bases at J, with 7 bases between the two ends. The CDR3 is 13 residues long. The germline gives CDR1 WSHSY, CDR2 SAAADI. In nucleotides, the CDR3 is TGCGCCAGCAGTGAGTCCGTGGCAGGGGAGCTGTTTTTT. Translated: CASSESVAGELFF.

The chain carries TRBV5-4 and TRBJ1-1; 7 positions agree with TRBD1. CDR1 is SGHNT and CDR2 is YYREEE in the germline V gene (reference sequence). The CDR3 consists of 14 residues. With 0 bases clipped from V and 8 bases from J, the junction kept 7 bases outside the gene matches. CDR3 nucleotides: TGTGCCAGCAGCTTGGGCAGGGACAGATCCGAAGCTTTCTTT. Its protein is CASSLGRDRSEAFF.

The chain has TRBV11-2 and TRBJ2-3, with D possibly TRBD2 on 7 matching bases. This CDR3 has 15 residues. Germline CDR1 SGHAT, CDR2 FQNNGV. V was trimmed by 0 bases and J by 3 bases, leaving 10 bases between them. The CDR3 DNA follows: TGTGCCAGCAGCTTAGATCGGGGGGCAACAGATACGCAGTATTTT. Its translation: CASSLDRGATDTQYF.

The CDR3 region has the DNA TGTGCCAGCAGTTTTGGCGGGGGGGCTGTGGAGACCCAGTACTTC. Its translation is CASSFGGGAVETQYF. The chain carries TRBV28 and TRBJ2-5; 9 positions agree with TRBD2. CDR1 is MDHEN, CDR2 SYDVKM, per germline. The trim removed 3 bases at V and 5 bases at J, leaving 7 bases unmatched. The CDR3 runs to 15 residues.

The chain links TRBV10-1 to TRBJ2-3; 9 positions agree with TRBD2. The CDR3 is 17 amino acids. V gave up 4 bases and J gave up 0 bases; unmatched junction bases: 8. CDR1 and CDR2 from the germline V gene are WNHNN and SYGVQD (reference sequence). The CDR3: CASSGSGSGFSTDTQYF. In DNA, the CDR3 is TGCGCCAGCAGTGGTAGCGGGAGCGGATTTAGCACAGATACGCAGTATTTT.

The gene calls are TRBV6-1 and TRBJ2-4, with 10 bases identical to TRBD1. CDR3 length: 16 residues. The junction had 0 bases not matched to a gene; V was cut back by 1 base and J by 0 bases. The germline V gene has CDR1 MNHNS and CDR2 SASEGT. The chain's CDR3 is CASSEGQGAAKNIQYF. In nucleotides, the CDR3 is TGTGCCAGCAGTGAAGGACAGGGGGCAGCCAAAAACATTCAGTACTTC.

A single count supports this clone. The CDR3 here is CASSPMGIGTRTDTQYF. CDR3 DNA: TGTGCCAGCAGCCCCATGGGGATCGGGACACGCACAGATACGCAGTATTTT. The chain combines TRBV7-2 with TRBJ2-3; perhaps TRBD1 as D (6 bases). Trimming stripped 5 bases from V and 1 base from J, with 19 bases between. The CDR3 spans 17 residues. Germline V CDR1 and CDR2: SGHTA, FQGNSA. The full variable domain, in which reference TRBV7-2 and TRBJ2-3 provide the parts outside the CDR3, is GAGVSQSPSNKVTEKGKDVELRCDPISGHTALYWYRQSLGQGLEFLIYFQGNSAPDKSGLPSDRFSAERTGGSVSTLTIQRTQQEDSAVYLCASSPMGIGTRTDTQYFGPGTRLTVL.

The genes are TRBV6-5 and TRBJ1-2; no definite D call. Trimming cost V 0 bases and J 8 bases, with 10 bases left between them. Looked up from germline, CDR1 is MNHEY and CDR2 is SVGAGI. The CDR3 extends over 13 amino acids. DNA for the CDR3: TGTGCCAGCAGTTACTCGAGGGTCCAAGGCTACACCTTC. Its translation: CASSYSRVQGYTF.

This clone has just one count. The chain is built from TRBV5-1 and TRBJ2-5; 8 bases line up with TRBD1. Trimming took 4 bases from V and 5 from J; bases not matched to a gene: 10. Germline V gives CDR1 SGHRS, CDR2 YFSETQ. CDR3 length: 15 amino acids. The CDR3: CASSDFGQGGETQYF. The CDR3 region has the DNA TGCGCCAGCAGCGACTTCGGACAGGGCGGTGAGACCCAGTACTTC.

In its sample, this clone was seen once. The rearrangement joins TRBV14 to TRBJ2-1; 12 bases are a match to TRBD2. Germline V lookup: CDR1 SGHDN, CDR2 FVKESK. V lost 5 bases, J lost 7 bases, and 9 bases stayed unmatched. This CDR3 comprises 16 residues. CDR3 sequence: CASSRAGTSGRNEQFF. In nucleotides, the CDR3 is TGTGCCAGCAGCAGGGCCGGGACTAGCGGGCGAAATGAGCAGTTCTTC.

The V gene is TRBV5-1, the J gene TRBJ2-7; D is perhaps TRBD1 (5 bases). The V gene's germline CDR1 is SGHRS and CDR2 YFSETQ. Trimming removed 0 bases at V and 2 bases at J, with 12 bases between. This CDR3 is built from 15 residues. DNA for the CDR3: TGCGCCAGCAGCTTGGAGGGGTCAGTACCCTACGAGCAGTACTTC. This translates into CASSLEGSVPYEQYF.

The chain recombines TRBV3-1 (or the pseudogene TRBV3-2) with TRBJ1-6; 8 bases line up with TRBD1. The CDR3 runs to 15 residues. Trimming at V came to 1 base and at J to 7 bases, leaving 3 bases not matched to a gene. Per germline, CDR1 LGHDT and CDR2 YNNKEL (reference sequence). The CDR3 DNA reads TGTGCCAGCAGCCAAGGACAGGGGAGGAATTCACCCCTCCACTTT. Protein sequence: CASSQGQGRNSPLHF.

This clone appeared a few times. This sequence joins TRBV5-5 and TRBJ2-7, with TRBD1 as a possible D gene (5 bases). Germline V gene sequence: CDR1 SGHKS, CDR2 YYEKEE (reference sequence). V lost 8 bases and J lost 1, with 10 bases in between. The CDR3 is made up of 12 amino acids. The CDR3 protein is CARGVASYEQYV. In DNA form, the CDR3 reads TGTGCCAGAGGGGTAGCATCCTACGAGCAGTACGTC.

This chain joins TRBV24-1 and TRBJ1-1; D is undetermined. V was trimmed by 9 bases and J by 7 bases, leaving 20 bases between them. From germline, CDR1 is KGHDR and CDR2 SFDVKD. The CDR3 spans 14 residues. CDR3 residues: CATRGPGESLEAFF. CDR3 in DNA: TGTGCCACCCGGGGTCCAGGTGAAAGTCTTGAAGCTTTCTTT.

This clone was seen more than once but under ten times. V is TRBV7-9 and J is TRBJ2-7; 11 nucleotides line up with TRBD2. Germline V gene sequence: CDR1 SEHNR, CDR2 FQNEAQ (reference sequence). The CDR3 contains 16 residues. V was pared by 5 bases and J by 3 bases, with 9 bases of the junction left unmatched. Here the CDR3 DNA reads TGTGCCAGCAGCGGATATGGTCTAGCGGGAGGCTACGAGCAGTACTTC. Translating gives CASSGYGLAGGYEQYF.

The J gene is TRBJ2-4, the V gene TRBV11-2; D might be TRBD2 (6 bases). Germline lookup yields CDR1 SGHAT and CDR2 FQNNGV. The germline V and J ends were trimmed by 1 base and 3 bases, with 16 bases remaining between them. The CDR3 runs to 17 residues. The CDR3 DNA is TGTGCCAGCAGCTTAGTGTTTGCGGGGTCTGGCAAAAACATTCAGTACTTC. Translating gives CASSLVFAGSGKNIQYF.